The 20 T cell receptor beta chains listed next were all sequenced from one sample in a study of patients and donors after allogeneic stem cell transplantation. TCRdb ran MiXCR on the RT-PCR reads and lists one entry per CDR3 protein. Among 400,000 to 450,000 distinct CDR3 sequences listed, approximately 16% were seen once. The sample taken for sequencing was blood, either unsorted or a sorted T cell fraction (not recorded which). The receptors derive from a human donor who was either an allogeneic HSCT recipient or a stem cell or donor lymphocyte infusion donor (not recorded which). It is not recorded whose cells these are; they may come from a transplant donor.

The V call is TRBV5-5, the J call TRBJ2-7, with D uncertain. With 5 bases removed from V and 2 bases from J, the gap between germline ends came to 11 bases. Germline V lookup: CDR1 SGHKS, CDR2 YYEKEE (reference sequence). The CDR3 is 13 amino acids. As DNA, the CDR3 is TGTGCCAGCAGGTCTGCCAGGACCTACGAGCAGTACTTC. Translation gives CASRSARTYEQYF.

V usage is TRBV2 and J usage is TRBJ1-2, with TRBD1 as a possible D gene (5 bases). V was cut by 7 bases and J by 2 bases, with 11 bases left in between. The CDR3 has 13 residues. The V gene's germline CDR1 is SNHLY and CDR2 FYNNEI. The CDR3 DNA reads TGTGCCAGCAATCAGGGTACAAACTATGGCTACACCTTC. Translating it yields CASNQGTNYGYTF. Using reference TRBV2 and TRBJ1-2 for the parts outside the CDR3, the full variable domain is EPEVTQTPSHQVTQMGQEVILRCVPISNHLYFYWYRQILGQKVEFLVSFYNNEISEKSEIFDDQFSVERPDGSNFTLKIRSTKLEDSAMYFCASNQGTNYGYTFGSGTRLTVV.

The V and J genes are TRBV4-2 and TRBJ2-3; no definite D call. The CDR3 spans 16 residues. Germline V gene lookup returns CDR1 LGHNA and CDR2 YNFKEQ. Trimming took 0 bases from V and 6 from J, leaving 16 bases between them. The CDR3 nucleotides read TGTGCCAGCAGCCAAGATCCCCAAGGGAAGACTGATACGCAGTATTTT. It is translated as CASSQDPQGKTDTQYF.

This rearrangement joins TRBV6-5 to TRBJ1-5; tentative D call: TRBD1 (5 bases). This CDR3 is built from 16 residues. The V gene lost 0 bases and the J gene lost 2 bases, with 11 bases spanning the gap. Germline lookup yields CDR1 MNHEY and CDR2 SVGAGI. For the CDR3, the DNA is TGTGCCAGCAGTTACTCAGCAGGGAGCCGCAATCAGCCCCAGCATTTT. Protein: CASSYSAGSRNQPQHF.

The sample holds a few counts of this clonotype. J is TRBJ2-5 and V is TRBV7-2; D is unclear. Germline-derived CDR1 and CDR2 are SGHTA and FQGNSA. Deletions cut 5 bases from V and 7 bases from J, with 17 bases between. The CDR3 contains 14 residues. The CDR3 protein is CASSADFPGGTQYF. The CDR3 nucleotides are TGTGCCAGCAGCGCAGACTTCCCGGGCGGGACCCAGTACTTC.

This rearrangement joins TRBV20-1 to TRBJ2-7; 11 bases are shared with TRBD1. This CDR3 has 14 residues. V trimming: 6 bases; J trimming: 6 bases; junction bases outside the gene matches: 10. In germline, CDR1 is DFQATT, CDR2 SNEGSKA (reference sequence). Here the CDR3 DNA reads TGCAGTGCAACACCCGGGACAGGGGGTGGCGAGCAGTACTTC. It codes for CSATPGTGGGEQYF.

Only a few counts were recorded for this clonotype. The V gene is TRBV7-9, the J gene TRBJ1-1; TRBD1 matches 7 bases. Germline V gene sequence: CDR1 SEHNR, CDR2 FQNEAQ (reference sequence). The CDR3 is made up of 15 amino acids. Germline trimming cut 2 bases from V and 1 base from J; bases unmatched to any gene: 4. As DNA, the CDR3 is TGTGCCAGCAGCTTAAGGGGGCAGGGGAACACTGAAGCTTTCTTT. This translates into CASSLRGQGNTEAFF.

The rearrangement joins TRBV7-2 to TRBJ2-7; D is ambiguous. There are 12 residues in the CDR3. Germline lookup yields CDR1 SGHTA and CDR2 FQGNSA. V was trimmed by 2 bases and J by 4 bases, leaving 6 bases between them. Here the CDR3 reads CASSLTRYEQYF. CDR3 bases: TGTGCCAGCAGCTTAACGCGGTACGAGCAGTACTTC.

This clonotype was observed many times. Here the CDR3 DNA reads TGTGCCAGCAGCCCGTCGGACACCTACTCCTACAATGAGCAGTTCTTC. This codes for CASSPSDTYSYNEQFF. This rearrangement joins TRBV7-9 to TRBJ2-1, with D perhaps matching TRBD1 (5 bases). CDR1 and CDR2 (germline): SEHNR, FQNEAQ (reference sequence). The V and J ends lost 5 bases and 0 bases respectively, with 14 bases between them. CDR3 length: 16 residues.

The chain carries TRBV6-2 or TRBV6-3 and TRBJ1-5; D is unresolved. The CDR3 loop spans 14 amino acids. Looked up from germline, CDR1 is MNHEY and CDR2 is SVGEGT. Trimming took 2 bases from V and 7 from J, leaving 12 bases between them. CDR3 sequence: CASSYTLGYQPQHF. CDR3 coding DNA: TGTGCCAGCAGTTACACTCTGGGTTACCAGCCCCAGCATTTT.

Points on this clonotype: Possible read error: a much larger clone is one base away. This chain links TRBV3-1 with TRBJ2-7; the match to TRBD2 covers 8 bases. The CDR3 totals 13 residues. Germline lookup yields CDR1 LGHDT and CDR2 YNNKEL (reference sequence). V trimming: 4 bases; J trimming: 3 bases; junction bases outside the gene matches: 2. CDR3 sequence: CASSPGLVYEQYF. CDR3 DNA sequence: TGTGCCAGCAGCCCGGGACTAGTCTACGAGCAGTACTTC.

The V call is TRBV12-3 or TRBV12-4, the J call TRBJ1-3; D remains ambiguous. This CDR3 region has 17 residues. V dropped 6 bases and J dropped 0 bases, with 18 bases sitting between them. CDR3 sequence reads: CASSPITRAYSGNTIYF. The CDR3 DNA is TGTGCCAGCAGCCCCATCACCCGGGCCTACTCTGGAAACACCATATATTTT.

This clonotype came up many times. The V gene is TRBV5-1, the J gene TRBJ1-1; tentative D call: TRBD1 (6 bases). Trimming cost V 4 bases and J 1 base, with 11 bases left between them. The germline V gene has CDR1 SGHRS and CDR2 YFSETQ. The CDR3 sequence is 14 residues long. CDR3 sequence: CASSLGTSNTEAFF. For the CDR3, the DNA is TGCGCCAGCAGCCTTGGGACATCGAACACTGAAGCTTTCTTT.

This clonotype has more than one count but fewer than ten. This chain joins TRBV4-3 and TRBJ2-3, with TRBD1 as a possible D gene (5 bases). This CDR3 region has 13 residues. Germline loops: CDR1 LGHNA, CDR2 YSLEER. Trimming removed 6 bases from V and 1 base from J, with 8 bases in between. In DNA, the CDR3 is TGCGCCAGCAGACCACAGGGCACAGATACGCAGTATTTT. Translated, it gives CASRPQGTDTQYF.

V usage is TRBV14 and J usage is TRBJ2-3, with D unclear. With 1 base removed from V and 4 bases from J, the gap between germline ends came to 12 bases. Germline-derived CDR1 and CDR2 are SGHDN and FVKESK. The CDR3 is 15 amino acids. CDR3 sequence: CASSQVKVRPDTQYF. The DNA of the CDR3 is TGTGCCAGCAGCCAAGTAAAGGTTCGCCCAGATACGCAGTATTTT.

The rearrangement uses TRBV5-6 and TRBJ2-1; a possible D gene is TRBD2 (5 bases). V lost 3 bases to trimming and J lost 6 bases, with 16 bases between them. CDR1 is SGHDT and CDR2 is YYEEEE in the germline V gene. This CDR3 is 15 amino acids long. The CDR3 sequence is CASSWVATRANEQFF. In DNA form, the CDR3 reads TGTGCCAGCAGCTGGGTAGCGACAAGGGCCAATGAGCAGTTCTTC.

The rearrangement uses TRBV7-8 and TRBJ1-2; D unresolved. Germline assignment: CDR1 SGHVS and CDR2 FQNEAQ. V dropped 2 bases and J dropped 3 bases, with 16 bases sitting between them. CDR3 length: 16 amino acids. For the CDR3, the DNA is TGTGCCAGCAGCTTATGGGAAGGCCAAATCGACTATGGCTACACCTTC. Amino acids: CASSLWEGQIDYGYTF.

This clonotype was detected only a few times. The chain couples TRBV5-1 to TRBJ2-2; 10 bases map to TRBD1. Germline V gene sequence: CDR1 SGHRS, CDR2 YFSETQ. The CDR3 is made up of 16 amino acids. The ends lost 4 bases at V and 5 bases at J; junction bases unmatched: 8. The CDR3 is CASSLSPGQGTGELFF. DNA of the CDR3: TGCGCCAGCAGCCTATCACCGGGACAGGGGACCGGGGAGCTGTTTTTT.

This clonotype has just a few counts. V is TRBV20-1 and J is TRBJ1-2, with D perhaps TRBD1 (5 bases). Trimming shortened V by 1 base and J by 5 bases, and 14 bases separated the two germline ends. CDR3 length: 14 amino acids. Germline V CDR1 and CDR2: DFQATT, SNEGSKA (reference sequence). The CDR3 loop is CSARGAGTIYGYTF. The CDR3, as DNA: TGCAGTGCTAGAGGGGCGGGGACTATATATGGCTACACCTTC.

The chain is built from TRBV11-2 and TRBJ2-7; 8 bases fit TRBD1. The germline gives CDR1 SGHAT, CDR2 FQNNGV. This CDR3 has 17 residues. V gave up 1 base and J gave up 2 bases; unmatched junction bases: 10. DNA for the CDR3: TGTGCCAGCAGCTTAGTAAAGTGGGACAGGAAGGCCTACGAGCAGTACTTC. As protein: CASSLVKWDRKAYEQYF.